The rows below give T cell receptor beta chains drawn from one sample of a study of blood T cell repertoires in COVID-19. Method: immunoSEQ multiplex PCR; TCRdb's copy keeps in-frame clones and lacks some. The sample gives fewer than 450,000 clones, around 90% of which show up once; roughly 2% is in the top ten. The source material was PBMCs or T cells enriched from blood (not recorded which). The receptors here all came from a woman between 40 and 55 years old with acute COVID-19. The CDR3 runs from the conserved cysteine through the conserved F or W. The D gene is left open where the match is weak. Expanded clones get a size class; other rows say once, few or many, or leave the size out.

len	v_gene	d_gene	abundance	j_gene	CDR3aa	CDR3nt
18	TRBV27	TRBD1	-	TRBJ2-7	CASSLFVPGQGTAYEQYF	TGTGCCAGCAGTTTGTTTGTTCCGGGACAGGGTACGGCCTACGAGCAGTACTTC
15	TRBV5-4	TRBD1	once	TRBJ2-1	CASSRDRDNYNEQFF	TGTGCCAGCAGCAGGGACAGGGACAACTACAATGAGCAGTTCTTC
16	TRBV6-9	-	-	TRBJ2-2	CASSYSQGLNTGELFF	TGTGCCAGCAGTTATTCTCAGGGGCTAAACACCGGGGAGCTGTTTTTT
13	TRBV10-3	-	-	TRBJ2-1	CAIRSVDYNEQFF	TGTGCCATCAGGAGCGTAGACTACAATGAGCAGTTCTTC
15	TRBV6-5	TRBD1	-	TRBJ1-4	CASRNGDRPNEKLFF	TGTGCCAGCAGGAACGGGGACAGACCTAATGAAAAACTGTTTTTT
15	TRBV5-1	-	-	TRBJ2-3	CASSTAGGPDDTQYF	TGCGCCAGCAGCACCGCAGGGGGGCCGGATGATACGCAGTATTTT
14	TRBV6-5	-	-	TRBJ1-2	CASSYSTGNYGYTF	TGTGCCAGCAGTTATTCTACAGGGAACTATGGCTACACCTTC
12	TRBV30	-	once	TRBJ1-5	CAWGGYGQPQHF	TGTGCCTGGGGAGGGTACGGTCAGCCCCAGCATTTT
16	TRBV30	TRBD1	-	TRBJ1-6	CAWSPQGVPYNSPLHF	TGTGCCTGGAGTCCCCAGGGGGTCCCCTATAATTCACCCCTCCACTTT
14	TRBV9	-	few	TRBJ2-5	CASSLQPGKETQYF	TGTGCCAGCAGCCTCCAGCCGGGGAAAGAGACCCAGTACTTC
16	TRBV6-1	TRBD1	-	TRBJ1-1	CASSEQGQAVNTEAFF	TGTGCCAGCAGTGAACAGGGACAGGCGGTGAACACTGAAGCTTTCTTT
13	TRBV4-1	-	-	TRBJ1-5	CASSQERNQPQHF	TGCGCCAGCAGCCAAGAACGGAATCAGCCCCAGCATTTT
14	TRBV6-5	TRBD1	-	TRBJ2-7	CASRNRDRGGEQYF	TGTGCCAGCAGAAACCGGGACAGGGGGGGAGAGCAGTACTTC
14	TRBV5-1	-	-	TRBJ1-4	CASSPGQINEKLFF	TGCGCCAGCAGCCCCGGACAAATAAATGAAAAACTGTTTTTT
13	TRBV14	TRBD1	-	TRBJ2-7	CASSQGRQGEQYF	TGTGCCAGCAGCCAAGGAAGACAGGGCGAGCAGTACTTC
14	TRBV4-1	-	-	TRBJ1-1	CASSPLYRGTEAFF	TGCGCCAGCAGCCCCCTTTACCGGGGCACTGAAGCTTTCTTT
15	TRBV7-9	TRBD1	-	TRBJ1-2	CASSRDRDRGYGYTF	TGTGCCAGCAGCAGGGACCGGGACAGGGGTTATGGCTACACCTTC
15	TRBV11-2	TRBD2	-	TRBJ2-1	CASSFVAGVYNEQFF	TGTGCCAGCAGCTTCGTAGCGGGGGTGTACAATGAGCAGTTCTTC
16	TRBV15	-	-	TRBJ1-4	CATSRDTAGANEKLFF	TGTGCCACCAGCAGAGATACGGCTGGAGCTAATGAAAAACTGTTTTTT
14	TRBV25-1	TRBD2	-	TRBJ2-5	CASSVSGGVETQYF	TGTGCCAGCAGTGTTAGCGGGGGGGTGGAGACCCAGTACTTC
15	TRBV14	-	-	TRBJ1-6	CASSPGNSHNSPLHF	TGTGCCAGCAGCCCCGGGAACAGCCATAATTCACCCCTCCACTTT
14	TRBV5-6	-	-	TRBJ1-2	CASSPLRGGDGYTF	TGTGCCAGCAGCCCATTACGCGGAGGGGATGGCTACACCTTC
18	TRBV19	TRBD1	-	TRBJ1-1	CASSIWDRGWEVGTEAFF	TGTGCCAGTAGTATTTGGGACAGGGGGTGGGAAGTTGGCACTGAAGCTTTCTTT
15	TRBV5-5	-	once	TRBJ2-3	CASSLVFTSTDTQYF	TGTGCCAGCAGCTTGGTTTTTACTAGCACAGATACGCAGTATTTT
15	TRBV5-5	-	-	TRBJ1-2	CASSLFEGDGYGYTF	TGTGCCAGCAGCTTGTTCGAGGGGGATGGGTATGGCTACACCTTC
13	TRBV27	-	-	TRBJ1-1	CASSLSTPTEAFF	TGTGCCAGCAGTTTATCGACTCCCACTGAAGCTTTCTTT
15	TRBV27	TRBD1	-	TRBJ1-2	CASSLTGTGSYGYTF	TGTGCCAGCAGTTTGACCGGGACAGGGAGCTATGGCTACACCTTC
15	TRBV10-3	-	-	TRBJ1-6	CAISESHRAQSPLHF	TGTGCCATCAGTGAGTCTCACAGGGCGCAGTCACCCCTCCACTTT
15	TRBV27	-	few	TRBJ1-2	CASSFLGQGYGGYTF	TGTGCCAGCAGTTTTCTCGGCCAGGGATACGGTGGCTACACCTTC
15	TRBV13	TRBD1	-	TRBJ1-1	CASSPSDRVATEAFF	TGTGCCAGCAGCCCCTCAGACAGGGTGGCCACTGAAGCTTTCTTT
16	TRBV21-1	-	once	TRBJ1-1	CASSSRQGWKNTEAFF	TGTGCCAGCAGCAGCAGACAGGGGTGGAAGAACACTGAAGCTTTCTTT
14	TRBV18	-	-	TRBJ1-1	CASSANGGNTEAFF	TGTGCCAGCTCAGCGAACGGGGGGAACACTGAAGCTTTCTTT
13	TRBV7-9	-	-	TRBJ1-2	CASSFRRGGGYTF	TGTGCCAGCAGCTTCCGCCGGGGAGGTGGCTACACCTTC
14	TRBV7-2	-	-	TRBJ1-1	CASSSTTAGTEAFF	TGTGCCAGCAGCTCCACGACAGCGGGGACTGAAGCTTTCTTT
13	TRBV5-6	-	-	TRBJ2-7	CASSLGQSYEQYF	TGTGCCAGCAGCTTGGGGCAGTCCTACGAGCAGTACTTC
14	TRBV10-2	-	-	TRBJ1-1	CASSEEGTLTEAFF	TGCGCCAGCAGTGAGGAGGGGACTCTCACTGAAGCTTTCTTT
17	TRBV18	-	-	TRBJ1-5	CASSPPGGAAGNQPQHF	TGTGCCAGCTCACCACCTGGGGGGGCTGCGGGCAATCAGCCCCAGCATTTT
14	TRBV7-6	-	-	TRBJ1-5	CASSRGASNQPQHF	TGTGCCAGCAGTCGCGGGGCTAGCAATCAGCCCCAGCATTTT
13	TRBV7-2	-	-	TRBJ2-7	CASSPWHLDEQYF	TGTGCCAGCAGCCCCTGGCATTTGGACGAGCAGTACTTC
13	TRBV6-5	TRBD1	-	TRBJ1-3	CASSTGAGNTIYF	TGTGCCAGCAGTACAGGGGCAGGAAACACCATATATTTT
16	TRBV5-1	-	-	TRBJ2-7	CASSLGEATGGYEQYF	TGCGCCAGCAGCTTGGGGGAGGCTACCGGGGGCTACGAGCAGTACTTC
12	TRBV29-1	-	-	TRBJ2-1	CSGKPTYNEQFF	TGCAGCGGCAAGCCGACCTACAATGAGCAGTTCTTC
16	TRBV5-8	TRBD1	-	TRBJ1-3	CASRRIQGAGGNTIYF	TGTGCCAGCAGGCGAATACAGGGGGCCGGTGGAAACACCATATATTTT
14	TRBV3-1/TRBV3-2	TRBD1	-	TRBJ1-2	CASSQATGNYGYTF	TGTGCCAGCAGCCAAGCGACAGGGAACTATGGCTACACCTTC
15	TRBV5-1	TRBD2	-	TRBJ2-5	CASSLEPGGQETQYF	TGCGCCAGCAGCTTGGAGCCGGGGGGGCAAGAGACCCAGTACTTC
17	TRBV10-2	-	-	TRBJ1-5	CASSERWDTISNQPQHF	TGCGCCAGCAGTGAGAGATGGGACACGATTAGCAATCAGCCCCAGCATTTT
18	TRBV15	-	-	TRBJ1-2	CATSRVLVNQVRLGGYTF	TGTGCCACCAGCAGAGTCCTCGTTAATCAGGTTCGTTTAGGAGGCTACACCTTC
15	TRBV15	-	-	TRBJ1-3	CATSIGGLSGNTIYF	TGTGCCACCAGCATAGGGGGTCTATCTGGAAACACCATATATTTT